These T cell receptor beta chains were read from a single sample in a study of blood T cell repertoires in COVID-19. Repertoires were generated with immunoSEQ multiplex PCR, while TCRdb's copy carries only in-frame clones and drops some. The sample lists roughly 90,000 clones; about nine tenths were seen once. The sample consisted of peripheral blood. These receptors originate from a man aged 45-60 years with acute or convalescent COVID-19. Both conserved end residues are part of each CDR3. Fields, in order: CDR3 length, clone size, J gene, D gene, V gene, CDR3 protein, CDR3 DNA. D genes are given only for firm matches. The size entry is marked missing in some rows and otherwise reads once, few, many or a size class.

CDR3 length: 13
clone size: .
J gene: TRBJ2-7
D gene: .
V gene: TRBV7-9
CDR3 protein: CASSGRGAYEQYF
CDR3 DNA: TGTGCCAGCAGCGGCCGGGGTGCCTACGAGCAGTACTTC

CDR3 length: 16
clone size: .
J gene: TRBJ2-1
D gene: TRBD2
V gene: TRBV27
CDR3 protein: CASSRPTSGSSVVQFF
CDR3 DNA: TGTGCCAGCAGTCGGCCCACTAGCGGGAGTTCAGTAGTGCAGTTCTTC

CDR3 length: 14
clone size: .
J gene: TRBJ2-1
D gene: .
V gene: TRBV14
CDR3 protein: CASSQGGADNEQFF
CDR3 DNA: TGTGCCAGCAGCCAAGGCGGGGCCGACAATGAGCAGTTCTTC

CDR3 length: 13
clone size: .
J gene: TRBJ1-1
D gene: .
V gene: TRBV19
CDR3 protein: CATSQGTNTEAFF
CDR3 DNA: TGTGCCACCTCCCAGGGTACAAACACTGAAGCTTTCTTT

CDR3 length: 18
clone size: .
J gene: TRBJ1-6
D gene: TRBD1
V gene: TRBV7-2
CDR3 protein: CASSLEGQLSSYNSPLHF
CDR3 DNA: TGTGCCAGCAGCTTAGAGGGACAGCTGAGCTCCTATAATTCACCCCTCCACTTT

CDR3 length: 15
clone size: .
J gene: TRBJ2-1
D gene: TRBD2
V gene: TRBV18
CDR3 protein: CASSPGLESYNEQFF
CDR3 DNA: TGTGCCAGCTCACCAGGACTAGAGTCGTACAATGAGCAGTTCTTC

CDR3 length: 11
clone size: .
J gene: TRBJ2-7
D gene: .
V gene: TRBV19
CDR3 protein: CASRQGSEQYF
CDR3 DNA: TGTGCCAGTAGACAGGGATCCGAGCAGTACTTC

CDR3 length: 14
clone size: .
J gene: TRBJ2-5
D gene: TRBD1
V gene: TRBV2
CDR3 protein: CASILDRGGETQYF
CDR3 DNA: TGTGCCAGCATCCTGGACAGGGGTGGAGAGACCCAGTACTTC

CDR3 length: 15
clone size: .
J gene: TRBJ1-5
D gene: TRBD1
V gene: TRBV6-1
CDR3 protein: CASSEFGTVNQPQHF
CDR3 DNA: TGTGCCAGCAGTGAATTCGGGACAGTCAATCAGCCCCAGCATTTT

CDR3 length: 15
clone size: .
J gene: TRBJ1-1
D gene: .
V gene: TRBV2
CDR3 protein: CASSEGGGWDTEAFF
CDR3 DNA: TGTGCCAGCAGTGAAGGGGGGGGATGGGACACTGAAGCTTTCTTT

CDR3 length: 18
clone size: .
J gene: TRBJ2-2
D gene: TRBD1
V gene: TRBV19
CDR3 protein: CASSTRQGYTKRSGELFF
CDR3 DNA: TGTGCCAGTAGTACGCGACAGGGGTACACAAAGCGTTCCGGGGAGCTGTTTTTT

CDR3 length: 13
clone size: .
J gene: TRBJ1-1
D gene: .
V gene: TRBV19
CDR3 protein: CASSMIREGEAFF
CDR3 DNA: TGTGCCAGTAGTATGATTAGGGAGGGTGAAGCTTTCTTT

CDR3 length: 15
clone size: .
J gene: TRBJ1-2
D gene: TRBD1
V gene: TRBV9
CDR3 protein: CASSGGQGADYGYTF
CDR3 DNA: TGTGCCAGCAGCGGCGGACAGGGGGCTGACTATGGCTACACCTTC

CDR3 length: 15
clone size: .
J gene: TRBJ1-2
D gene: .
V gene: TRBV7-8
CDR3 protein: CASSLGQAANYGYTF
CDR3 DNA: TGTGCCAGCAGCTTAGGACAGGCAGCTAACTATGGCTACACCTTC

CDR3 length: 14
clone size: .
J gene: TRBJ2-4
D gene: .
V gene: TRBV7-9
CDR3 protein: CASSPSAAWDIQYF
CDR3 DNA: TGTGCCAGCAGCCCCTCGGCAGCGTGGGACATTCAGTACTTC

CDR3 length: 16
clone size: .
J gene: TRBJ2-2
D gene: TRBD2
V gene: TRBV3-1/TRBV3-2
CDR3 protein: CASSPLAGGSAGELFF
CDR3 DNA: TGTGCCAGCAGCCCACTAGCGGGGGGGAGCGCCGGGGAGCTGTTTTTT

CDR3 length: 15
clone size: .
J gene: TRBJ1-2
D gene: .
V gene: TRBV7-6
CDR3 protein: CASSFGTDRIEGYTF
CDR3 DNA: TGTGCCAGCAGCTTTGGGACGGACAGAATTGAAGGCTACACCTTC

CDR3 length: 14
clone size: .
J gene: TRBJ2-3
D gene: TRBD2
V gene: TRBV6-5
CDR3 protein: CASGWTSGADTQYF
CDR3 DNA: TGTGCCAGCGGGTGGACTAGCGGGGCAGATACGCAGTATTTT

CDR3 length: 15
clone size: .
J gene: TRBJ1-4
D gene: .
V gene: TRBV3-1/TRBV3-2
CDR3 protein: CASSHTGQRNEKLFF
CDR3 DNA: TGTGCCAGCAGCCATACTGGACAACGTAATGAAAAACTGTTTTTT

CDR3 length: 15
clone size: .
J gene: TRBJ1-2
D gene: .
V gene: TRBV2
CDR3 protein: CASSDQAIRNYGYTF
CDR3 DNA: TGTGCCAGCAGTGACCAGGCGATTCGAAACTATGGCTACACCTTC

CDR3 length: 14
clone size: .
J gene: TRBJ1-3
D gene: .
V gene: TRBV12-5
CDR3 protein: CASGLGHSGNTIYF
CDR3 DNA: TGTGCTAGTGGTTTGGGACACTCTGGAAACACCATATATTTT

CDR3 length: 13
clone size: few
J gene: TRBJ2-7
D gene: .
V gene: TRBV28
CDR3 protein: CASSFGGTREQYF
CDR3 DNA: TGTGCCAGCAGTTTTGGCGGCACTCGGGAGCAGTACTTC

CDR3 length: 17
clone size: .
J gene: TRBJ2-5
D gene: TRBD1
V gene: TRBV4-2
CDR3 protein: CASSQAGTGGPGETQYF
CDR3 DNA: TGTGCCAGCAGCCAAGCTGGGACAGGGGGACCGGGTGAGACCCAGTACTTC

CDR3 length: 16
clone size: once
J gene: TRBJ1-5
D gene: .
V gene: TRBV28
CDR3 protein: CASTTGGGGGNQPQHF
CDR3 DNA: TGTGCCAGCACCACGGGGGGGGGCGGTGGCAATCAGCCCCAGCATTTT

CDR3 length: 14
clone size: .
J gene: TRBJ1-1
D gene: .
V gene: TRBV4-3
CDR3 protein: CASRMGLLNTEAFF
CDR3 DNA: TGCGCCAGCCGGATGGGCCTTCTGAACACTGAAGCTTTCTTT

CDR3 length: 18
clone size: .
J gene: TRBJ2-5
D gene: TRBD2
V gene: TRBV4-2
CDR3 protein: CASSQYSSTSGQGETQYF
CDR3 DNA: TGTGCCAGCAGCCAATACTCCTCGACTAGCGGACAAGGGGAGACCCAGTACTTC

CDR3 length: 13
clone size: .
J gene: TRBJ1-1
D gene: .
V gene: TRBV12-3/TRBV12-4
CDR3 protein: CASTLDRNTEAFF
CDR3 DNA: TGTGCCAGCACCCTGGACAGGAACACTGAAGCTTTCTTT

CDR3 length: 16
clone size: .
J gene: TRBJ1-2
D gene: .
V gene: TRBV2
CDR3 protein: CASSESRSGFLSRYTF
CDR3 DNA: TGTGCCAGCAGTGAGTCACGTTCGGGGTTCCTGTCACGCTACACCTTC